This T cell receptor beta chain is drawn from a study of PD-1 blockade in classical Hodgkin lymphoma. Study-wide background: Intravenous infusions of nivolumab 3 mg/kg reached patients every 2 weeks. Overall study results and limits: Healthy donors were reported to have higher baseline TCR diversity than newly diagnosed patients. Complete responders showed a baseline diversity that resembled the diversity of newly diagnosed patients. The study found that TCR diversity rose significantly by C4D1 in CD4+ but not CD8+ cells.

Every patient had relapsed following autologous stem cell transplantation, and cohorts differed in brentuximab vedotin exposure. This clone was found a few times. Its antigen is not known. The table came from immunoSEQ multiplex PCR; TCRdb's copy has only in-frame clones and leaves some out. Here the sample spans more than 45,000 clones, roughly 73% being singletons. The clonotype comes from a human donor with classical Hodgkin lymphoma. This material consisted of peripheral blood mononuclear cells (PBMCs), taken at baseline.

The CDR3 reads CASSLQGAEAFF. The CDR3, as DNA: TGTGCCAGCAGTCTACAGGGGGCTGAAGCTTTCTTT. The rearrangement links TRBV28 to TRBJ1-1; 8 positions agree with TRBD1. V lost 5 bases to trimming and J lost 6 bases; unmatched junction nucleotides: 2. This CDR3 spans 12 amino acids. Germline V lookup: CDR1 MDHEN, CDR2 SYDVKM.